This T cell receptor (beta chain) was captured in a study of PD-1 blockade in classical Hodgkin lymphoma. On the study more broadly: Patients were given intravenous nivolumab, 3 mg/kg, every 2 weeks.

Exposure to brentuximab vedotin varied, and each patient had relapsed following autologous stem cell transplantation. Germline CDR1 and CDR2: SGHRS and YFSETQ. The V gene end was trimmed by 4 bases and the J gene end by 2 bases; junction bases not matched to a gene: 10. This CDR3 is built from 17 residues. Using immunoSEQ multiplex PCR, the repertoire was profiled, and TCRdb retains in-frame clones only, with some absent. Of some 100,000 clones detected, around nine tenths appear once; the ten largest clones hold around 6.6%. With respect to this clone: Its matching antigen is unknown.

Study-level results: Healthy donors reportedly exceeded newly diagnosed patients in baseline TCR diversity.

The chain couples TRBV5-1 to TRBJ2-3, with 10 bases identical to TRBD2. The sequence derives from a human donor with classical Hodgkin lymphoma. Sample: peripheral blood mononuclear cells (PBMCs), taken before the second cycle of nivolumab. CDR3 DNA sequence: TGCGCCAGCAGCGACCAGCGCCTAGCGGGGGCCACAGATACGCAGTATTTT. It is translated as CASSDQRLAGATDTQYF.